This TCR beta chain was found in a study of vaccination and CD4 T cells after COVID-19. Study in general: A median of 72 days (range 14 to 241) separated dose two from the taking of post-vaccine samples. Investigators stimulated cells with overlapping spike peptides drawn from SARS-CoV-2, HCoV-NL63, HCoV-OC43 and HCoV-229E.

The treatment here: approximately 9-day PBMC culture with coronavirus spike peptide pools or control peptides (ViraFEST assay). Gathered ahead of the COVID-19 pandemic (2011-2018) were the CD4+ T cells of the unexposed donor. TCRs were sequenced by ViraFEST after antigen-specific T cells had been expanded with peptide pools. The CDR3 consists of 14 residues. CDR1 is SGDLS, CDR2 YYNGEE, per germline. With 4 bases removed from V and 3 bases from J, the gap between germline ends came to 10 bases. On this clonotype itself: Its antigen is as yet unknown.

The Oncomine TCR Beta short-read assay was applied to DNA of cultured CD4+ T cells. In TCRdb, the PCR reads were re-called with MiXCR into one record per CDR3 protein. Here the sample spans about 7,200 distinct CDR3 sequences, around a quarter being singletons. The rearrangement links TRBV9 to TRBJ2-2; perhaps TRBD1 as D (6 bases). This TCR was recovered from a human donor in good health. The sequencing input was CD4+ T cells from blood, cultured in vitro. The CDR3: CASSPRTDTGELFF. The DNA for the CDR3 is TGTGCCAGCAGCCCACGGACAGACACCGGGGAGCTGTTTTTT.